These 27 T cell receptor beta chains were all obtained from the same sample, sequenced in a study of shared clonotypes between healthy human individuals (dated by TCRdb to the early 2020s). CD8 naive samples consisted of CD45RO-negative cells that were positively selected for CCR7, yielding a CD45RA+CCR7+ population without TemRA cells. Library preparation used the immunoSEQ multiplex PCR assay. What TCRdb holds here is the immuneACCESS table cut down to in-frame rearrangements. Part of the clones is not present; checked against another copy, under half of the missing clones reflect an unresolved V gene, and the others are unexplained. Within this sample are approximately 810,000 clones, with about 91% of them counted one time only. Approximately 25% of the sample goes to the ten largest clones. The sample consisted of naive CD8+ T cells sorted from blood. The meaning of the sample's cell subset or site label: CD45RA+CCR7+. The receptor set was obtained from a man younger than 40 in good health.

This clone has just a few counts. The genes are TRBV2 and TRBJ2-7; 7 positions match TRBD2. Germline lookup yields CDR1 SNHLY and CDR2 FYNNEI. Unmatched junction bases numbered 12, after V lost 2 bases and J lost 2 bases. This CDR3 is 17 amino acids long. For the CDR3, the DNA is TGTGCCAGCAGTGAAAAAACCCGGGCTAGCGGAACCTACGAGCAGTACTTC. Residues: CASSEKTRASGTYEQYF.

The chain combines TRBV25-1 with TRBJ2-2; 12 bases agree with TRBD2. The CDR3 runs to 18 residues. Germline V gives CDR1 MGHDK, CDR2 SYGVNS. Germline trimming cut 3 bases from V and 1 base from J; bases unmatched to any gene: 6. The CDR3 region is CASSDSLAGGGNTGELFF. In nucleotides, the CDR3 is TGTGCCAGCAGTGATAGTCTAGCGGGAGGGGGGAACACCGGGGAGCTGTTTTTT.

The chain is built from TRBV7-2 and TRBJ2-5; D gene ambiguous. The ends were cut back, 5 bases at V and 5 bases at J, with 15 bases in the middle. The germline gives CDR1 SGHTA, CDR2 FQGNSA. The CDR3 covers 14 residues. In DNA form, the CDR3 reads TGTGCCAGCAGCCCGCGTGCGAGTCGGGAGACCCAGTACTTC. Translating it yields CASSPRASRETQYF.

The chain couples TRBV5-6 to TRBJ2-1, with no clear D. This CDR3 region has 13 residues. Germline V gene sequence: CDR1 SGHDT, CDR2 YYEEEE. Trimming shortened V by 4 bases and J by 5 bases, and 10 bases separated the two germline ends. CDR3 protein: CASSPGRHNEQFF. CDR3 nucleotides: TGTGCCAGCAGCCCAGGACGCCACAATGAGCAGTTCTTC.

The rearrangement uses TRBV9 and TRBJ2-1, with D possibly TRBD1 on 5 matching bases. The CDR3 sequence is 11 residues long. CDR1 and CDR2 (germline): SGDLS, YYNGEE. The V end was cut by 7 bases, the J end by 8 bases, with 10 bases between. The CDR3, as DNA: TGTGCCAGCCAGGGCCTGCATGAGCAGTTCTTC. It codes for CASQGLHEQFF.

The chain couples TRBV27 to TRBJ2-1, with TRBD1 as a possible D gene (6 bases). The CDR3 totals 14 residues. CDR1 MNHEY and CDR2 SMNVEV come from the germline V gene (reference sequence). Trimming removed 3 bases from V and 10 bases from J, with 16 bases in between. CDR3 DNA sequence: TGTGCCAGCAGTTTTCGGGACACACTAAACGAGCAGTTCTTC. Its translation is CASSFRDTLNEQFF.

CDR3 nucleotide sequence: TGTGCCAGCAGACCGCGACTAGACCCCTTGTCGCAGTATTTT. It yields the protein CASRPRLDPLSQYF. The gene calls are TRBV11-2 and TRBJ2-3; D is perhaps TRBD2 (6 bases). The CDR3 totals 14 residues. Trimming removed 6 bases at V and 10 bases at J, with 20 bases between. From germline, CDR1 is SGHAT and CDR2 FQNNGV.

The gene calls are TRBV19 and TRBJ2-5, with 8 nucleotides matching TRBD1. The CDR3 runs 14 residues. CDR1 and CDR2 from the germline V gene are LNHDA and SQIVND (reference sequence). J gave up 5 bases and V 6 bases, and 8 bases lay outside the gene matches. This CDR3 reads CASRGRGLGETQYF. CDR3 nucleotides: TGTGCCAGTAGGGGCAGGGGGCTAGGGGAGACCCAGTACTTC.

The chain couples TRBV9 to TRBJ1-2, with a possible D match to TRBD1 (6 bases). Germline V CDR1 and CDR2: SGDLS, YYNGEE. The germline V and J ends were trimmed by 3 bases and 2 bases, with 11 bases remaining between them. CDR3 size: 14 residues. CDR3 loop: CASSEGGSNYGYTF. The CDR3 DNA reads TGTGCCAGCAGCGAGGGGGGAAGCAACTATGGCTACACCTTC.

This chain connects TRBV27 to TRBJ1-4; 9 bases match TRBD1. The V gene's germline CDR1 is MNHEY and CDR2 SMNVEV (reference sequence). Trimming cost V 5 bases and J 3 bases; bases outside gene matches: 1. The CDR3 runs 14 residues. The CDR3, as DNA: TGTGCCAGCAGTCGACAGGGGGCTAATGAAAAACTGTTTTTT. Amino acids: CASSRQGANEKLFF.

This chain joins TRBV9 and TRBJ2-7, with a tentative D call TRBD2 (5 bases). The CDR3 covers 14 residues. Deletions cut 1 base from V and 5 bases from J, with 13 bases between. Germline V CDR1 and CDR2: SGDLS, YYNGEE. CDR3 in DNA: TGTGCCAGCAGCGTATCCAGTTTCGGGGACGAGCAGTACTTC. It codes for CASSVSSFGDEQYF.

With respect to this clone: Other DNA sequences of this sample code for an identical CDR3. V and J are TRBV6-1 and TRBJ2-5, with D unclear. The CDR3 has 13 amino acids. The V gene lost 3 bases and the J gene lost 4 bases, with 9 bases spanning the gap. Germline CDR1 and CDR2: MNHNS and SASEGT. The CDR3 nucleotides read TGTGCCAGCAGTGACGGCAGTCGAGAGACCCAGTACTTC. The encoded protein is CASSDGSRETQYF.

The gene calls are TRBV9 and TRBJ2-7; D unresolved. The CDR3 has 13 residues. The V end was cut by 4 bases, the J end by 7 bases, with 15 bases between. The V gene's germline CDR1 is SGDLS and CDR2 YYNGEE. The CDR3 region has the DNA TGTGCCAGCAGCCCTCGGGCGATAGGTGAGCAGTACTTC. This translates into CASSPRAIGEQYF.

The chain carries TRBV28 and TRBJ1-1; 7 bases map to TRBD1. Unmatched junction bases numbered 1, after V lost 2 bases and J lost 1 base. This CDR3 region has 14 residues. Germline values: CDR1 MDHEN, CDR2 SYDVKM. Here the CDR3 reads CASSLQGGNTEAFF. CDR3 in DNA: TGTGCCAGCAGTTTACAGGGGGGGAACACTGAAGCTTTCTTT.

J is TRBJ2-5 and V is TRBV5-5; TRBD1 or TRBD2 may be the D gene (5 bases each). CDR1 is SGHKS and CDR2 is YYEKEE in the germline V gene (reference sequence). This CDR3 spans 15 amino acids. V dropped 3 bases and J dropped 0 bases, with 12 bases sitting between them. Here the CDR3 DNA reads TGTGCCAGCAGCTCGTGGGACGGCAACCAAGAGACCCAGTACTTC. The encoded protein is CASSSWDGNQETQYF.

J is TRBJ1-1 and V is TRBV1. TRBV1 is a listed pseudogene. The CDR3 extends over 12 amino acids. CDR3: CTSSQQELEAFF. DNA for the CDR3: TGCACCAGCAGCCAACAGGAGCTTGAAGCTTTCTTT.

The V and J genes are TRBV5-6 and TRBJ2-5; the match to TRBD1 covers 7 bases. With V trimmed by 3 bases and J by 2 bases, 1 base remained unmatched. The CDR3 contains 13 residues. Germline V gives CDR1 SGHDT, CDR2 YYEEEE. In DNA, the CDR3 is TGTGCCAGCAGCTCGGGACAGCAAGAGACCCAGTACTTC. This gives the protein CASSSGQQETQYF.

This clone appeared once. The CDR3 loop is CASAGVGIGELFF. In nucleotides, the CDR3 is TGTGCCAGCGCAGGGGTAGGGATCGGGGAGCTGTTTTTT. The J gene is TRBJ2-2, the V gene TRBV2; a weak D match, TRBD1 (6 bases). The CDR3 loop spans 13 amino acids. Trimming left V 8 bases short and J 7 bases short, with 14 bases between. Germline-derived CDR1 and CDR2 are SNHLY and FYNNEI.

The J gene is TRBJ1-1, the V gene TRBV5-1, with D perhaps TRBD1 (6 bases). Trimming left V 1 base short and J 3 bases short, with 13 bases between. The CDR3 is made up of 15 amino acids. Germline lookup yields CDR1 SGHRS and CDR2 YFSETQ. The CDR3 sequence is CASSLSRGGDTEAFF. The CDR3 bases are TGCGCCAGCAGCTTGAGCAGGGGTGGGGACACTGAAGCTTTCTTT.

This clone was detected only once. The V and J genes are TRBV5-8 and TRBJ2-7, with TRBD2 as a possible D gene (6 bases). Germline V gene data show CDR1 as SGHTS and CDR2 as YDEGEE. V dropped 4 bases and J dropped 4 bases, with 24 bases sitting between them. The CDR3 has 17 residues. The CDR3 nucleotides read TGTGCCAGCAGCCCGGACGCGGGAACTACGAATGGGTACGAGCAGTACTTC. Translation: CASSPDAGTTNGYEQYF.

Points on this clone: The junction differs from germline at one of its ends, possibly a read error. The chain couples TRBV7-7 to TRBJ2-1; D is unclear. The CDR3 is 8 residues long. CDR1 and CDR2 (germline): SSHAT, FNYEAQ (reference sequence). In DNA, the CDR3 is TGTGCTAGCAGCGAGCAGTTCTTC. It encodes CASSEQFF.

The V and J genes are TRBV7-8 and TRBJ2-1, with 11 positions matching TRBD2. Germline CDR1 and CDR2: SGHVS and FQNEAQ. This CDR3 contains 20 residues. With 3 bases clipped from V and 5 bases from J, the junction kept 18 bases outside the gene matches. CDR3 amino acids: CASSFFSDYAGTSGNNEQFF. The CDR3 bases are TGTGCCAGCAGCTTTTTTTCAGACTACGCCGGGACTAGCGGAAACAATGAGCAGTTCTTC.

The CDR3 DNA is TGTGCCAGCAGTGGGCCCTACAGCCTCAATGAGCAGTTCTTC. It codes for CASSGPYSLNEQFF. This sequence joins TRBV2 and TRBJ2-1; D not resolved. The V end was cut by 4 bases, the J end by 6 bases, with 13 bases between. From germline, CDR1 is SNHLY and CDR2 FYNNEI. The CDR3 extends over 14 amino acids.

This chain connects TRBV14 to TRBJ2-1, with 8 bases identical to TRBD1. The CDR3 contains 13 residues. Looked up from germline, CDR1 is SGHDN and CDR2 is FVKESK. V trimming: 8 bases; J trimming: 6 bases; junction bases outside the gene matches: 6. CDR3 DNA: TGTGCCAGCGGGGGACAGGCGGTCAATGAGCAGTTCTTC. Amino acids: CASGGQAVNEQFF.

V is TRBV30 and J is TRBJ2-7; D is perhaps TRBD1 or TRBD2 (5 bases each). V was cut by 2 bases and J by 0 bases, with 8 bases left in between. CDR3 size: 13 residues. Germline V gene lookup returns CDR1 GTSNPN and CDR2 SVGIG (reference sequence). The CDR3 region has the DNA TGTGCCTGGAGTTTGGGGGACTCCTACGAGCAGTACTTC. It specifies CAWSLGDSYEQYF. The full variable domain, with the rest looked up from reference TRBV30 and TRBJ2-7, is SQTIHQWPATLVQPVGSPLSLECTVEGTSNPNLYWYRQAAGRGLQLLFYSVGIGQISSEVPQNLSASRPQDRQFILSSKKLLLSDSGFYLCAWSLGDSYEQYFGPGTRLTVT.

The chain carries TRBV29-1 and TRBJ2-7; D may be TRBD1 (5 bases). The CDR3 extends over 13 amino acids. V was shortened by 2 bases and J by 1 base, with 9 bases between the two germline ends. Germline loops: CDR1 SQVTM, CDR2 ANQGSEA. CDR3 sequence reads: CSVERAGSYEQYF. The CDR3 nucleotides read TGCAGCGTTGAAAGGGCAGGGTCCTACGAGCAGTACTTC.

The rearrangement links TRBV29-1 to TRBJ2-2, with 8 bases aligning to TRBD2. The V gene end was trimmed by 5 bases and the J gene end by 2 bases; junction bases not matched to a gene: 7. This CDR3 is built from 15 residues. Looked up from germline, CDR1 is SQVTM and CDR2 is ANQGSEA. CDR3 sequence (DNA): TGCAGCGTTCAGGTCGCGGGGGGAAACACCGGGGAGCTGTTTTTT. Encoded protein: CSVQVAGGNTGELFF.